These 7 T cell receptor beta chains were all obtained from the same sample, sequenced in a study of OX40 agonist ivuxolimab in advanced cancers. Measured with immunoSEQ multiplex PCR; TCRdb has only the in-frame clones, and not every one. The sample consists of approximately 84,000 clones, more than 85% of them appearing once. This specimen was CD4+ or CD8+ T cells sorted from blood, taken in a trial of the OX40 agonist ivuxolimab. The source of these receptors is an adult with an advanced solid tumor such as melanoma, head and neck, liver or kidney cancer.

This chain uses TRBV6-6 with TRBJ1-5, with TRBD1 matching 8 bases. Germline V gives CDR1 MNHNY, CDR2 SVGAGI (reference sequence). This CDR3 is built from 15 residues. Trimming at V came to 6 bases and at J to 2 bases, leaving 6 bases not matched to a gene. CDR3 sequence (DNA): TGTGCCAGCAGCCGCGACAGGGGAGGCAATCAGCCCCAGCATTTT. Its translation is CASSRDRGGNQPQHF.

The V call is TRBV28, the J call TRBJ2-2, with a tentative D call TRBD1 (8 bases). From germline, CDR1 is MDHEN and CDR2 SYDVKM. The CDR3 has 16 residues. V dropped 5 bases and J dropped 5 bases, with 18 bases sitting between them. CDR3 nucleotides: TGTGCCAGCAGTCCCGGGGGGCAGGGGGCAACCGGGGAGCTGTTTTTT. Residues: CASSPGGQGATGELFF.

The CDR3 sequence: CASSRGTSNYGYTF. The CDR3 coding sequence is TGTGCCAGCAGCAGGGGGACTTCAAACTATGGCTACACCTTC. V and J are TRBV27 and TRBJ1-2; 7 nucleotides line up with TRBD1. The V segment lost 6 bases and the J segment 2 bases; nucleotides outside the gene matches: 6. The CDR3 sequence is 14 residues long. Germline-derived CDR1 and CDR2 are MNHEY and SMNVEV (reference sequence).

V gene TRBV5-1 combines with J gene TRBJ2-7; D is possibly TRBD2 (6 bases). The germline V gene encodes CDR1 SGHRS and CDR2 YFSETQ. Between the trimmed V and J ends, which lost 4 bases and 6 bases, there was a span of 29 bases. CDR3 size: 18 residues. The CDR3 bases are TGCGCCAGCAGCCTTAGGGAGACTAGTCTCTCGATCGGATCCGAGCAGTACTTC. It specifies CASSLRETSLSIGSEQYF.

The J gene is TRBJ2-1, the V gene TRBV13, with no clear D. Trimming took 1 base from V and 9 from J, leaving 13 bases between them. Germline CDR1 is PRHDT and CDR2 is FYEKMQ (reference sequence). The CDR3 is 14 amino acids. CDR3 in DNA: TGTGCCAGCAGCTTAGTTACGAGACTCACTGAGCAGTTCTTC. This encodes CASSLVTRLTEQFF.

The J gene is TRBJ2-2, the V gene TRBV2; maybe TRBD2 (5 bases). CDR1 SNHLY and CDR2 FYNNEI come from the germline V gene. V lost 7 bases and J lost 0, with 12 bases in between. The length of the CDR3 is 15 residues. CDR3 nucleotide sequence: TGTGCCAGCACCAGAGGGCTTACGAACACCGGGGAGCTGTTTTTT. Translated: CASTRGLTNTGELFF. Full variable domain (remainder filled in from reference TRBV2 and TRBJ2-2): EPEVTQTPSHQVTQMGQEVILRCVPISNHLYFYWYRQILGQKVEFLVSFYNNEISEKSEIFDDQFSVERPDGSNFTLKIRSTKLEDSAMYFCASTRGLTNTGELFFGEGSRLTVL.

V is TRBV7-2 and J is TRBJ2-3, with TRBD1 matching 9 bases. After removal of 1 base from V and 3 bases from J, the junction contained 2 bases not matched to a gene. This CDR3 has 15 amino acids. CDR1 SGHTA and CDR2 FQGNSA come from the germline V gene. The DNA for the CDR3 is TGTGCCAGCAGCTTAGGGACAGGGGTGACAGATACGCAGTATTTT. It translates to CASSLGTGVTDTQYF.